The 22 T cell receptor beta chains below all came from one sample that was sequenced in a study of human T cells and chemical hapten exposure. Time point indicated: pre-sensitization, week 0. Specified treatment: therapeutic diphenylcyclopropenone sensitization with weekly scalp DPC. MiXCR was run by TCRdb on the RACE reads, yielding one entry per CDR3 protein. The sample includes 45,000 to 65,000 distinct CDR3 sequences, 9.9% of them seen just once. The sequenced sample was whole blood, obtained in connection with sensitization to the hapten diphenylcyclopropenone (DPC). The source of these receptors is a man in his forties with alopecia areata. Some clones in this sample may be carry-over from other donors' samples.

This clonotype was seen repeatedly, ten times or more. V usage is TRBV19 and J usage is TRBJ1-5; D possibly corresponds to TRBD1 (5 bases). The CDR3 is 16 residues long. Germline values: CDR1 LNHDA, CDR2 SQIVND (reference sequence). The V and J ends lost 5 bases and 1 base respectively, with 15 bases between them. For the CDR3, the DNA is TGTGCCAGTAGTTACGACAGTTCCCTGAGCAATCAGCCCCAGCATTTT. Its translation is CASSYDSSLSNQPQHF.

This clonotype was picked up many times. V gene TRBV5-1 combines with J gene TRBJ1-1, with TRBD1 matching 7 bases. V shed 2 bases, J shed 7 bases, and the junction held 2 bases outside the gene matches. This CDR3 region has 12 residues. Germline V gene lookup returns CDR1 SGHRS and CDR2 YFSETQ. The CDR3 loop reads CASSFGTVEAFF. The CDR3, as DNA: TGCGCCAGCAGCTTTGGGACAGTTGAAGCTTTCTTT. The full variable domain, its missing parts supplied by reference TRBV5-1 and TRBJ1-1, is KAGVTQTPRYLIKTRGQQVTLSCSPISGHRSVSWYQQTPGQGLQFLFEYFSETQRNKGNFPGRFSGRQFSNSRSEMNVSTLELGDSALYLCASSFGTVEAFFGQGTRLTVV.

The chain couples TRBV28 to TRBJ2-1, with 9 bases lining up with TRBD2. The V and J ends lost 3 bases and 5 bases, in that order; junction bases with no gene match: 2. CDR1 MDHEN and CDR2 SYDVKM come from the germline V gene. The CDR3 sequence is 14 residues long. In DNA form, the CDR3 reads TGTGCCAGCAGTTTTGCTAGCGGGAACAATGAGCAGTTCTTC. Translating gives CASSFASGNNEQFF.

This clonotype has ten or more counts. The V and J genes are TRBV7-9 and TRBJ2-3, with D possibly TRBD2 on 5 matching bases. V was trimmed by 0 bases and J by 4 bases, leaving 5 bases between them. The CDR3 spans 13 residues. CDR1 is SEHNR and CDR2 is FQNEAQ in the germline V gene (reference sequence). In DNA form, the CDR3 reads TGTGCCAGCAGCTTAGCGGGAGCAGATACGCAGTATTTT. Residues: CASSLAGADTQYF.

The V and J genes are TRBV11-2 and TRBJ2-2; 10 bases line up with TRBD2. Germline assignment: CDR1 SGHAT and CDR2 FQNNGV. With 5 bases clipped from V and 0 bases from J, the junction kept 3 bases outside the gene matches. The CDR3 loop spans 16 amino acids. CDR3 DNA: TGTGCCAGCAGCCAACTAGCGGGATCGAACACCGGGGAGCTGTTTTTT. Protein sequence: CASSQLAGSNTGELFF.

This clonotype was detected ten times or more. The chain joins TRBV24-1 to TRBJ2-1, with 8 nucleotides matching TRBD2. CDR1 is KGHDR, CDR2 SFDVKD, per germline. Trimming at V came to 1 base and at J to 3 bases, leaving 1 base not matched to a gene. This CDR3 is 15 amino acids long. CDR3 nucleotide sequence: TGTGCCACCAGTGATTTCAGCGGGAGCTACAATGAGCAGTTCTTC. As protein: CATSDFSGSYNEQFF.

CDR3 DNA sequence: TGCAGTGCTAGAGAGCCTAATGAGCAGTTCTTC. Translated: CSAREPNEQFF. This chain connects TRBV20-1 to TRBJ2-1, with D uncertain. Germline V gives CDR1 DFQATT, CDR2 SNEGSKA (reference sequence). V lost 0 bases, J lost 7 bases, and 4 bases lay in between. CDR3 size: 11 residues.

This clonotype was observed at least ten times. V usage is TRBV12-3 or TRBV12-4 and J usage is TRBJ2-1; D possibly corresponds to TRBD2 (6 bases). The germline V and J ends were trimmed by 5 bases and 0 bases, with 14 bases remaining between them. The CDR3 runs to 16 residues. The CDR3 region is CASSRRGESSYNEQFF. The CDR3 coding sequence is TGTGCCAGCAGTCGGAGGGGCGAGAGCTCCTACAATGAGCAGTTCTTC.

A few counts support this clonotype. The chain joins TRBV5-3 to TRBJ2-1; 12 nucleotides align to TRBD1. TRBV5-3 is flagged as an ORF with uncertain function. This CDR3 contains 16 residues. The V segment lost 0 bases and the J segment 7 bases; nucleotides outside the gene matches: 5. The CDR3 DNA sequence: TGTGCCAGAAGCTTGGCCAGGGGACAGGGGGCTAATGAGCAGTTCTTC. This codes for CARSLARGQGANEQFF.

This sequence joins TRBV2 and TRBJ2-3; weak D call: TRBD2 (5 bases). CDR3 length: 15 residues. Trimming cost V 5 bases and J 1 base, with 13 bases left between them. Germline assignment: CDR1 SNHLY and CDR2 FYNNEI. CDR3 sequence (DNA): TGTGCCAGCAGTTCTGAGGCTAGCCGCACAGATACGCAGTATTTT. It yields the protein CASSSEASRTDTQYF.

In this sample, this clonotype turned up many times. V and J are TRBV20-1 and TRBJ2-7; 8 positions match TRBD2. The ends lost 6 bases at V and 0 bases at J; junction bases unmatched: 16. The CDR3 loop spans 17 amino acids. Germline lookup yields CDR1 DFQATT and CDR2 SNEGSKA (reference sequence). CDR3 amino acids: CSAPGKILSGSSYEQYF. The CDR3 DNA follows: TGCAGTGCCCCCGGCAAAATCCTAAGCGGGAGCTCCTACGAGCAGTACTTC.

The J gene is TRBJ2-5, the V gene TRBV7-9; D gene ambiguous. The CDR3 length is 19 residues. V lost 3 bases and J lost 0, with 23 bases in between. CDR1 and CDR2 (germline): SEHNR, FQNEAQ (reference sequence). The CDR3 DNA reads TGTGCCAGCAGCTTCCCCGGGCGACGCGGCATCAAGTACCAAGAGACCCAGTACTTC. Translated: CASSFPGRRGIKYQETQYF.

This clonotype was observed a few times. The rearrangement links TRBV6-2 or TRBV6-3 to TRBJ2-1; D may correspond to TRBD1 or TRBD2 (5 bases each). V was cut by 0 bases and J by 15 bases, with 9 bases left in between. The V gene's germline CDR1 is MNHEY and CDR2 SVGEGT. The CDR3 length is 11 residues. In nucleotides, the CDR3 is TGTGCCAGCAGTTACTCGACCGGGGCGTTCTTC. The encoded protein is CASSYSTGAFF.

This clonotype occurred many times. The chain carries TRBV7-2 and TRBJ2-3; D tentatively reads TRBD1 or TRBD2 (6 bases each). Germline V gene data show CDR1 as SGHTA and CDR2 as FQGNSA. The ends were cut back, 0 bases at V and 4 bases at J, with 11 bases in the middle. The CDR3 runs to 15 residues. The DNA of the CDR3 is TGTGCCAGCAGCTTAGCGCCCGGGGGCGCAGATACGCAGTATTTT. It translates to CASSLAPGGADTQYF.

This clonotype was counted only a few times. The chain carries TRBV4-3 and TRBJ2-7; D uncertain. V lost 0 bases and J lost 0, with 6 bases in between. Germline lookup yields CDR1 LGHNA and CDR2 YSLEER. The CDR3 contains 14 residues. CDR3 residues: CASSQERSSYEQYF. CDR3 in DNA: TGCGCCAGCAGCCAAGAGAGGAGCTCCTACGAGCAGTACTTC.

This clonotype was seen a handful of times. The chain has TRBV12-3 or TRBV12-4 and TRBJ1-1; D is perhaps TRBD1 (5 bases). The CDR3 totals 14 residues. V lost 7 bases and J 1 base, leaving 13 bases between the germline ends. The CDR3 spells CASNPQTANTEAFF. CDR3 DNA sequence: TGTGCCAGCAATCCCCAGACAGCGAACACTGAAGCTTTCTTT.

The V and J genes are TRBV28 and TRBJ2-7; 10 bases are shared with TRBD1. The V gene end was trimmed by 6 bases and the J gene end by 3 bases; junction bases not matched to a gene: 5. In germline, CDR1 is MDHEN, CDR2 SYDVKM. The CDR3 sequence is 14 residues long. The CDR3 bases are TGTGCCAGCAGGGGGACAGGGGACTTCTACGAGCAGTACTTC. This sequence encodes CASRGTGDFYEQYF.

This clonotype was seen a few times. Here the CDR3 DNA reads TGTGCCAGCAGTAAGGACGGGAGTCAGCCCCAGCATTTT. Translated: CASSKDGSQPQHF. The chain uses TRBV6-2 or TRBV6-3 and TRBJ1-5; D remains unclear. This CDR3 contains 13 residues. Germline CDR1 and CDR2: MNHEY and SVGEGT. Trimming left V 5 bases short and J 6 bases short, with 11 bases between.

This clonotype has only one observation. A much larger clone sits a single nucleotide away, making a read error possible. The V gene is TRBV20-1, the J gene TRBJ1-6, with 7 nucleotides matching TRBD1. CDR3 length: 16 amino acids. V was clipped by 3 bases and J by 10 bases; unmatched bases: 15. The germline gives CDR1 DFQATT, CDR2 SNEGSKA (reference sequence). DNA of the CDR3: TGCAGTGCTAGTAACACAGGGGCCGGCCGGGGATCACCCCTCCACTTT. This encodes CSASNTGAGRGSPLHF.

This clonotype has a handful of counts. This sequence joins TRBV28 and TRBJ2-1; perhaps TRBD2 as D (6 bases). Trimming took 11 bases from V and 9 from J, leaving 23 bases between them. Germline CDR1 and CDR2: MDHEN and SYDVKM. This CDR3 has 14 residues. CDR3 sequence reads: CAGSRQGGLGEQFF. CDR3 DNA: TGTGCCGGGAGTCGGCAGGGAGGTTTGGGTGAGCAGTTCTTC.

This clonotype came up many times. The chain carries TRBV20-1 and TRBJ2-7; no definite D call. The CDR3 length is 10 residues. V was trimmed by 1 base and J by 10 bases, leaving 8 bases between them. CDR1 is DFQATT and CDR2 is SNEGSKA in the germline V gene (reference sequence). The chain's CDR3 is CSARGTDQYF. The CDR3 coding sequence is TGCAGTGCTAGAGGAACGGATCAGTACTTC.

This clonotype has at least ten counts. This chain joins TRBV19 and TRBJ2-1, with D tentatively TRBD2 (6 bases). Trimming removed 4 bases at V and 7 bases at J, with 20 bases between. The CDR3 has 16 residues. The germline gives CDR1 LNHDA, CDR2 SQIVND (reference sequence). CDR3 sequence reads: CASSTRRGSGANEQFF. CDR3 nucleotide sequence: TGTGCCAGTAGTACCAGGCGTGGTAGCGGAGCTAATGAGCAGTTCTTC.